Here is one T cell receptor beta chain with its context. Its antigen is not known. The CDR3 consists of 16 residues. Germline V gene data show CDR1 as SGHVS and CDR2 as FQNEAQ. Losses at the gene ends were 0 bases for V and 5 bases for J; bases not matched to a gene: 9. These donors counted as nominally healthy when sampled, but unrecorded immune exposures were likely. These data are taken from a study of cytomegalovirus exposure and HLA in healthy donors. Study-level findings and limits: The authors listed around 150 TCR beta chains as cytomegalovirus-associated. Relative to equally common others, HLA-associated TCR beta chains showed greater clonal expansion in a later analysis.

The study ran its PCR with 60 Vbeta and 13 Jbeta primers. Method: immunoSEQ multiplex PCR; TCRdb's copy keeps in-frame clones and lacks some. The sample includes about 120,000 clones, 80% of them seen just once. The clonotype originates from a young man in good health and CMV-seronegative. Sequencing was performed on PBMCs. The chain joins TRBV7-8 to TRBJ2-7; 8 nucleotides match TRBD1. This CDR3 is CASSLALWTGSHEQYF. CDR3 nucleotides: TGTGCCAGCAGCTTAGCGCTTTGGACAGGGTCCCACGAGCAGTACTTC.